This T cell receptor beta chain was found in a study of beta chain features in type 1 diabetes. Trimming removed 4 bases from V and 4 bases from J; junction bases left unmatched: 8. Germline V gene sequence: CDR1 SGHRS, CDR2 YFSETQ. The CDR3 loop spans 15 amino acids. General study points: Diminished insertions and augmented deletions at VDJ junctions characterized type 1 diabetes patients.

Markers CD45RO/CCR7/CD25/CD127/CD95/CD27 served to sort CD4+ naive, central memory, regulatory and stem cell-like memory cells. The authors reverse transcribed all of the isolated RNA, so sequencing captured expressed TCRB transcripts. Only in-frame clones appear in the TCRdb table, and some are missing; sequencing was by immunoSEQ multiplex PCR. This table holds some 44,000 clones, roughly 50% found once. Regarding this clone: Its specificity is unknown.

Sequenced material: stem cell memory CD4+ T cells from blood. This clonotype was obtained from a woman in her 30s in good health. The chain recombines TRBV5-1 with TRBJ2-1; 7 bases agree with TRBD1. CDR3 loop: CASSPWGTEYNEQFF. CDR3 bases: TGCGCCAGCAGCCCCTGGGGGACAGAGTACAATGAGCAGTTCTTC. Supplemented by reference TRBV5-1 and TRBJ2-1, the full variable domain reads KAGVTQTPRYLIKTRGQQVTLSCSPISGHRSVSWYQQTPGQGLQFLFEYFSETQRNKGNFPGRFSGRQFSNSRSEMNVSTLELGDSALYLCASSPWGTEYNEQFFGPGTRLTVL.